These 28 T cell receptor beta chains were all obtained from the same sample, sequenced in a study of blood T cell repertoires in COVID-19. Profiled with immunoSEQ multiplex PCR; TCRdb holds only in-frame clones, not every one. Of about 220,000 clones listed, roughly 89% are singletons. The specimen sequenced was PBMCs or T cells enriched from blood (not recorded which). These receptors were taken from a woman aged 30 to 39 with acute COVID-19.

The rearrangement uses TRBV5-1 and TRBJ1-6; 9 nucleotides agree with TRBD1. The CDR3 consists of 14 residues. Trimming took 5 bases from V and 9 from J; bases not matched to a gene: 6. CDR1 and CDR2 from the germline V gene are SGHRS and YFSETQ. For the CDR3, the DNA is TGCGCCAGCAGTCCGGGACAGGGACCTTCACCCCTCCACTTT. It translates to CASSPGQGPSPLHF.

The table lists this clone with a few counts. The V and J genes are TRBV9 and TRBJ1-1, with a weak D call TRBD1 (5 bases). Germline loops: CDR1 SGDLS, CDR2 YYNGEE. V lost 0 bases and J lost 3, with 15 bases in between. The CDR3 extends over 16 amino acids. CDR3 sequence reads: CASSVGPYGRDTEAFF. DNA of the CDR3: TGTGCCAGCAGCGTAGGTCCGTACGGCAGGGACACTGAAGCTTTCTTT.

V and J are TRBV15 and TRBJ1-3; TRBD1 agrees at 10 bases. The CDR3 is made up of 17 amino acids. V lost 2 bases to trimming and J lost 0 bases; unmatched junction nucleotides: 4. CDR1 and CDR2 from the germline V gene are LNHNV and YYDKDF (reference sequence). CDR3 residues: CATSRPWTGGSGNTIYF. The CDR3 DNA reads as TGTGCCACCAGCAGACCCTGGACAGGGGGCTCTGGAAACACCATATATTTT.

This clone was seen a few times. The CDR3 loop reads CASSPTDRRDSPLHF. The DNA for the CDR3 is TGCGCCAGCAGCCCAACGGACAGGAGGGATTCACCCCTCCACTTT. The chain combines TRBV4-3 with TRBJ1-6, with TRBD1 matching 7 bases. The CDR3 consists of 15 residues. CDR1 LGHNA and CDR2 YSLEER come from the germline V gene. Trimming removed 4 bases from V and 8 bases from J; junction bases left unmatched: 8.

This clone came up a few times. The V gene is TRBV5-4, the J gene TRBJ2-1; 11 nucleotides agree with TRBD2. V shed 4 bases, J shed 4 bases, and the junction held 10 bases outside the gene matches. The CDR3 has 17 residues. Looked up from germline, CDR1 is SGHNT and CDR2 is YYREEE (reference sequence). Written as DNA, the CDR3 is TGTGCCAGCAGCCTGGGTAGCGGGGGGGTCTTGTACAATGAGCAGTTCTTC. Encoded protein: CASSLGSGGVLYNEQFF.

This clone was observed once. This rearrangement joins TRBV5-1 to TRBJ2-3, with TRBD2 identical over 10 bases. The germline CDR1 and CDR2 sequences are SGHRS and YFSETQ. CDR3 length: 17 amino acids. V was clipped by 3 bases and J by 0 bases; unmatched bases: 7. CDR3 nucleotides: TGCGCCAGCAGCTCCGCTCGGACTAGCGGAAGCACAGATACGCAGTATTTT. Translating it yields CASSSARTSGSTDTQYF.

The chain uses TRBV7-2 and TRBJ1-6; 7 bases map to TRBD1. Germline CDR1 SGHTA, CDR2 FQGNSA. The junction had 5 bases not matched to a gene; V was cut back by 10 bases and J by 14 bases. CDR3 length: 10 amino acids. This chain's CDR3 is CATGGFSLHF. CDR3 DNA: TGTGCCACAGGGGGGTTTTCCCTCCACTTT.

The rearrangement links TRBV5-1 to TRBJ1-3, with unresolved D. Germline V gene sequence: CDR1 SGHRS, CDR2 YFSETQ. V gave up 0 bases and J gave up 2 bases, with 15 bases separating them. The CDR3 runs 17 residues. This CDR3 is CASSLGIHEAAGNTIYF. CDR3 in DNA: TGCGCCAGCAGCTTGGGGATACACGAGGCGGCTGGAAACACCATATATTTT. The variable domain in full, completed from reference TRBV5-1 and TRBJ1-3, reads KAGVTQTPRYLIKTRGQQVTLSCSPISGHRSVSWYQQTPGQGLQFLFEYFSETQRNKGNFPGRFSGRQFSNSRSEMNVSTLELGDSALYLCASSLGIHEAAGNTIYFGEGSWLTVV.

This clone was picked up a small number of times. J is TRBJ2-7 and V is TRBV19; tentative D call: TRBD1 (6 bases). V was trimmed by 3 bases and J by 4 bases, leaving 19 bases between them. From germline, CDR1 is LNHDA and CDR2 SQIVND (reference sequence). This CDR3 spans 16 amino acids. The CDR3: CASSITARAGAYEQYF. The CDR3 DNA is TGTGCCAGTAGTATCACTGCCAGGGCAGGGGCGTACGAGCAGTACTTC.

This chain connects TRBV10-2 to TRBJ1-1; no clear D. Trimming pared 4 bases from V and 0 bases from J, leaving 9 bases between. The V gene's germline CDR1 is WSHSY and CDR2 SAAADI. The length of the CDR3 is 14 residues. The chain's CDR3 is CASSVVTMNTEAFF. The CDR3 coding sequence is TGCGCCAGCAGTGTCGTAACAATGAACACTGAAGCTTTCTTT.

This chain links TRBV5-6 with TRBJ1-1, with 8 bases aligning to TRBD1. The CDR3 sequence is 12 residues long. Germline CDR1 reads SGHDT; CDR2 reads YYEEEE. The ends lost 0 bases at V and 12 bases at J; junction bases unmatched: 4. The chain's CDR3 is CASSLGAGGPFF. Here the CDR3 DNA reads TGTGCCAGCAGCTTGGGGGCAGGGGGCCCTTTCTTT.

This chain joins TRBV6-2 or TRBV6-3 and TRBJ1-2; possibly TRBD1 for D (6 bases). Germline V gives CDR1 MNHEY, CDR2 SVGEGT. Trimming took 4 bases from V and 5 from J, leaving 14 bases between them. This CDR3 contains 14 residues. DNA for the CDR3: TGTGCCAGCAGTTCAAGACAGGCCCCGTATGGCTACACCTTC. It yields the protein CASSSRQAPYGYTF.

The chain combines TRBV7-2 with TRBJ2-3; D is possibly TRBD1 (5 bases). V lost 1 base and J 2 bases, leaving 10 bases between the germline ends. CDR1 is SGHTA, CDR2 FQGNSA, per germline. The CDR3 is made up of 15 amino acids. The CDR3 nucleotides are TGTGCCAGCAGCTTAGAGGGGATTTACACAGATACGCAGTATTTT. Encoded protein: CASSLEGIYTDTQYF. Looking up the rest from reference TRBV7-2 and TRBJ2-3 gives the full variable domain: GAGVSQSPSNKVTEKGKDVELRCDPISGHTALYWYRQSLGQGLEFLIYFQGNSAPDKSGLPSDRFSAERTGGSVSTLTIQRTQQEDSAVYLCASSLEGIYTDTQYFGPGTRLTVL.

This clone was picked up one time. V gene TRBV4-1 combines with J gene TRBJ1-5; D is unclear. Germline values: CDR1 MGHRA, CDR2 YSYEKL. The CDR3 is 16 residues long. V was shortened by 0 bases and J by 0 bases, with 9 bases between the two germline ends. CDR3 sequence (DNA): TGCGCCAGCAGCCAAGATGGCATAAATAGCAATCAGCCCCAGCATTTT. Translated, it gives CASSQDGINSNQPQHF.

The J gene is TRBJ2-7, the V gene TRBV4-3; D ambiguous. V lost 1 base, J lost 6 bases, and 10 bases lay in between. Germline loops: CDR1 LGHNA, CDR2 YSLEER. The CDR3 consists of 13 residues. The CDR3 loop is CASSQVPWSEQYF. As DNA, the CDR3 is TGCGCCAGCAGCCAAGTCCCATGGAGCGAGCAGTACTTC.

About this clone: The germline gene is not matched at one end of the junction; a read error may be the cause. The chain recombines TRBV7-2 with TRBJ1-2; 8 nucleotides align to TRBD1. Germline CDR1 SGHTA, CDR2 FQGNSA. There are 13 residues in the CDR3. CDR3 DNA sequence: TGTGCCAGCAGCTTATTGCGCTGGACAGGGCCCCTTTTC. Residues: CASSLLRWTGPLF.

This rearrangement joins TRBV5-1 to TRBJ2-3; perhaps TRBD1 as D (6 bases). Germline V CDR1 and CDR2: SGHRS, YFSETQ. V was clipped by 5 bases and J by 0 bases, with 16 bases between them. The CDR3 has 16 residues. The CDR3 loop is CASSPRQATSTDTQYF. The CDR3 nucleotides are TGCGCCAGCAGTCCGAGACAGGCTACTAGCACAGATACGCAGTATTTT.

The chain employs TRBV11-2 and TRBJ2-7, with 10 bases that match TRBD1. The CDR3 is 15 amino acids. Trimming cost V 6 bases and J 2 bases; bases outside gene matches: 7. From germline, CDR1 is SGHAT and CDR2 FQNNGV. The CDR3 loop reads CASRDIGTGAYEQYF. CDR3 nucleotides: TGTGCCAGCAGGGACATCGGGACAGGGGCCTACGAGCAGTACTTC.

For the CDR3, the DNA is TGTGCCAGTAGCGGACTAGCGTTAACCGGGGAGCTGTTTTTT. Translating it yields CASSGLALTGELFF. V and J are TRBV19 and TRBJ2-2; 9 nucleotides line up with TRBD2. V was clipped by 6 bases and J by 5 bases; unmatched bases: 4. This CDR3 comprises 14 residues. Germline V gene lookup returns CDR1 LNHDA and CDR2 SQIVND (reference sequence).

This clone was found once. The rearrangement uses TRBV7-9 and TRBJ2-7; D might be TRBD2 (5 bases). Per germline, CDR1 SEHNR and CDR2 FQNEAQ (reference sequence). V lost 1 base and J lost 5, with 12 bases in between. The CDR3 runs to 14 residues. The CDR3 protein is CASSLGASNHEQYF. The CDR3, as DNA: TGTGCCAGCAGCTTAGGCGCTAGCAACCACGAGCAGTACTTC. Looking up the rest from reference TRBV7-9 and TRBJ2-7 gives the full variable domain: DTGVSQNPRHKITKRGQNVTFRCDPISEHNRLYWYRQTLGQGPEFLTYFQNEAQLEKSRLLSDRFSAERPKGSFSTLEIQRTEQGDSAMYLCASSLGASNHEQYFGPGTRLTVT.

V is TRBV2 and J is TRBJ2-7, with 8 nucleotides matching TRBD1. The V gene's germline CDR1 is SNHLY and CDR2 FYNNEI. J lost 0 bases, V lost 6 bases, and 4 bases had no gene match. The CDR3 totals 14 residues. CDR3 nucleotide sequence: TGTGCCAGCAGACAGGGGGAAAGCTCCTACGAGCAGTACTTC. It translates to CASRQGESSYEQYF. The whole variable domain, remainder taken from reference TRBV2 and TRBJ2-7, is EPEVTQTPSHQVTQMGQEVILRCVPISNHLYFYWYRQILGQKVEFLVSFYNNEISEKSEIFDDQFSVERPDGSNFTLKIRSTKLEDSAMYFCASRQGESSYEQYFGPGTRLTVT.

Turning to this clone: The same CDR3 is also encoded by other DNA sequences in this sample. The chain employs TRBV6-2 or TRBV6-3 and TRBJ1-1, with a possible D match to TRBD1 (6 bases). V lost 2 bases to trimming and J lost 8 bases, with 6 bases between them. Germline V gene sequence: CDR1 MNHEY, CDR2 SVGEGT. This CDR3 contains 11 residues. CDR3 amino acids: CASSYGQEAFF. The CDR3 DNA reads TGTGCCAGCAGTTACGGACAGGAAGCTTTCTTT.

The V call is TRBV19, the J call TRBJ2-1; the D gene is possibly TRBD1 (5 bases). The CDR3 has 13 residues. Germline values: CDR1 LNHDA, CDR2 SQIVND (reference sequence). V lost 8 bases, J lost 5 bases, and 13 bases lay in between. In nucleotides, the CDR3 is TGTGCCAGTTGGACCACAGGCAACAATGAGCAGTTCTTC. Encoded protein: CASWTTGNNEQFF.

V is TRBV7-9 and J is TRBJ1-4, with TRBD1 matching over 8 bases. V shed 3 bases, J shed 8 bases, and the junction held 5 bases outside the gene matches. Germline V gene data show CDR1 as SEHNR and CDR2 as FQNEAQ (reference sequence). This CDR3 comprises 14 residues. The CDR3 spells CASSFGGQDEKLFF. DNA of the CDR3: TGTGCCAGCAGCTTTGGGGGACAGGACGAAAAACTGTTTTTT.

Here the CDR3 reads CASSTPQGAWAGANVLTF. The CDR3 nucleotides read TGTGCCAGCAGCACACCACAGGGGGCCTGGGCTGGGGCCAACGTCCTGACTTTC. The rearrangement links TRBV9 to TRBJ2-6, with 9 bases fitting TRBD1. The CDR3 has 18 amino acids. With 4 bases clipped from V and 2 bases from J, the junction kept 10 bases outside the gene matches. Germline V gives CDR1 SGDLS, CDR2 YYNGEE. Using reference TRBV9 and TRBJ2-6 for the parts outside the CDR3, the full variable domain is DSGVTQTPKHLITATGQRVTLRCSPRSGDLSVYWYQQSLDQGLQFLIQYYNGEERAKGNILERFSAQQFPDLHSELNLSSLELGDSALYFCASSTPQGAWAGANVLTFGAGSRLTVL.

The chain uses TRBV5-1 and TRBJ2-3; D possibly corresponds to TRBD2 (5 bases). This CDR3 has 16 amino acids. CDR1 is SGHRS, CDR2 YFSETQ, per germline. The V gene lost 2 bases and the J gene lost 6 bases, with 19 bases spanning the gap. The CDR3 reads CASSFMLLRAYDTQYF. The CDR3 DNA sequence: TGCGCCAGCAGCTTTATGTTGTTGCGGGCGTACGATACGCAGTATTTT.

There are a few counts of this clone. The CDR3 DNA sequence: TGTGCCAGCAGCTCACAGGGTACTGGAAACACCATATATTTT. It specifies CASSSQGTGNTIYF. V gene TRBV5-4 combines with J gene TRBJ1-3, with D possibly being TRBD1 (6 bases). Germline lookup yields CDR1 SGHNT and CDR2 YYREEE (reference sequence). This CDR3 region has 14 residues. The V end was cut by 3 bases, the J end by 2 bases, with 9 bases between.

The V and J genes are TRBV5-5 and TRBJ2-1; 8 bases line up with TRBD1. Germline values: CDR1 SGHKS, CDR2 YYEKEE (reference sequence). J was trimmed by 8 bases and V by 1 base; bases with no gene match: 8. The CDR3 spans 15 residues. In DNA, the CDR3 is TGTGCCAGCAGCTTGTGGGACAGGAGTTTCGATGAGCAGTTCTTC. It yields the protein CASSLWDRSFDEQFF.